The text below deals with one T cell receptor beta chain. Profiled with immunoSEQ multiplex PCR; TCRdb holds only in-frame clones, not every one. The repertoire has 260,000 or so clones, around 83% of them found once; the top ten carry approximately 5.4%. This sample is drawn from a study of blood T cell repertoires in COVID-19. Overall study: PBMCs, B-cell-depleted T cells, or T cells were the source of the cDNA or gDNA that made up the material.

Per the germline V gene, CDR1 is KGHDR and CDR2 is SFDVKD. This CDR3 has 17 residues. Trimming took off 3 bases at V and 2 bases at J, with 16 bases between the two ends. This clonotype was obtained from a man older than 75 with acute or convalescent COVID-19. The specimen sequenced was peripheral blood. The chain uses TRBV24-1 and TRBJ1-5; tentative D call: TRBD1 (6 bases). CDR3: CATSDGGGHNGNQPQHF. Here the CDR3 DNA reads TGTGCCACCAGTGATGGGGGGGGACATAATGGCAATCAGCCCCAGCATTTT.